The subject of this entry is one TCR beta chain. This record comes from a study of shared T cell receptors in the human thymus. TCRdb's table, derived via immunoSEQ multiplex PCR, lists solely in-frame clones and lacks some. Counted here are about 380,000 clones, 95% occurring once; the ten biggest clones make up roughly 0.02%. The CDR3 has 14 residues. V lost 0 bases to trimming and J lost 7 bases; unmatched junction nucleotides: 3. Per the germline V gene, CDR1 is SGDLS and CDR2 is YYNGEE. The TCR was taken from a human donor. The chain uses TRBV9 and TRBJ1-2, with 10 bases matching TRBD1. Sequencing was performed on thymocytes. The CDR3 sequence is CASSVERTGGGYTF. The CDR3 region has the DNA TGTGCCAGCAGCGTAGAAAGGACAGGGGGTGGCTACACCTTC.